The clone carrying this T cell receptor (beta chain) has only a few counts. In the authors' methods: Amplification with reference gene primers provided the estimates of nucleated cell counts. Sequenced by immunoSEQ multiplex PCR; TCRdb stores in-frame clones only, minus some. V and J calls and clone size are copied from that table; D and trimming were computed from the DNA. Of fewer than 200,000 clones in the sample, 84% were seen once. This specimen comes from a study of blood T cell repertoires in COVID-19. For the study at large: Acute and convalescent COVID-19 samples came from the United States, Italy and Spain. PBMCs, B-cell-depleted T cells, or T cells provided the cDNA or gDNA that made up the material.

Source material: peripheral blood. The sequence derives from a man between 40 and 49 years old who had recovered from COVID-19.

In DNA form, the CDR3 reads TGTGCCAGCAGGCGGGGGGACACTGAAGCTTTCTTT. Amino acids: CASRRGDTEAFF. The chain carries TRBV7-2 and TRBJ1-1; D possibly corresponds to TRBD1 (5 bases). The V gene's germline CDR1 is SGHTA and CDR2 FQGNSA. The CDR3 loop spans 12 amino acids. The V gene lost 6 bases and the J gene lost 3 bases, with 8 bases spanning the gap.